At least ten counts were recorded for the clone carrying this T cell receptor beta chain. The antigen is not known. The CDR3 runs 11 residues. V lost 7 bases to trimming and J lost 2 bases, with 8 bases between them. Germline assignment: CDR1 DFQATT and CDR2 SNEGSKA (reference sequence). These data belong to a study of human T cells and chemical hapten exposure. Study background: How much TCR each sample yielded varied, mostly because pooled library volumes differed slightly. Study-wide points: TCRs exceeding 1 in 1000 frequency stayed unchanged with DPC sensitization.

Unique molecular identifiers were linked by the library to individual cDNA molecules. Per the study methods: There were a median of roughly 100,000 TCRs per sample, with a range from about 23,224 to 750,000. TCRdb independently ran MiXCR on the RACE reads; one entry per CDR3 protein. V and J calls and clone size were set by TCRdb, not the authors. Of some 50,000 distinct CDR3 sequences in the sample, 4.3% were seen once. Time point of the sample: healthy volunteer bleed at 2 weeks. Unfractionated whole blood was the source of the extracted total RNA. Sequenced: whole blood. V is TRBV20-1 and J is TRBJ1-2; no clear D. This receptor was obtained from a female donor in good health. Some clones in this sample may be carry-over from other donors' samples. The CDR3 coding sequence is TGCAGTGGAAACAGAAACTATGGCTACACCTTC. This codes for CSGNRNYGYTF.